The clone carrying this T cell receptor beta chain was recorded a few times. The record originates from a study of patients and donors after allogeneic stem cell transplantation. This CDR3 is 16 amino acids long. Germline CDR1 is MGHRA and CDR2 is YSYEKL. V was pared by 0 bases and J by 3 bases, with 14 bases between. TCRdb used MiXCR to reprocess the RT-PCR reads, holding one entry per CDR3 protein. This sample has approximately 150,000 distinct CDR3 sequences, with approximately 22% found just once. Specimen: blood, either unsorted or a sorted T cell fraction (not recorded which). The sequence came from a human donor who was either an allogeneic HSCT recipient or a stem cell or donor lymphocyte infusion donor (not recorded which). It is not recorded whose cells these are; they may come from a transplant donor. The genes are TRBV4-1 and TRBJ1-2; a possible D gene is TRBD1 (6 bases). The CDR3 sequence: CASSQDGGQVDYGYTF. The CDR3 nucleotides read TGCGCCAGCAGCCAAGATGGGGGGCAGGTGGACTATGGCTACACCTTC.